Below are 23 T cell receptor beta chains sequenced from a single sample in a study of blood T cell repertoires in COVID-19. Here immunoSEQ multiplex PCR was the method, and the copy in TCRdb shows in-frame clones only, minus some. The table has 55,000 to 90,000 clones, about 91% seen once. The sequencing sample was made of peripheral blood. The receptor set was obtained from a human donor with active COVID-19. The donor label of this sample is uncertain.

The chain uses TRBV20-1 and TRBJ1-5; maybe TRBD1 (6 bases). This CDR3 spans 14 amino acids. Germline V gene lookup returns CDR1 DFQATT and CDR2 SNEGSKA (reference sequence). V was clipped by 3 bases and J by 6 bases, with 15 bases between them. The CDR3 DNA sequence: TGCAGTGCTAGTTTCGCAGGGGACGGTCAGCCCCAGCATTTT. Translation gives CSASFAGDGQPQHF.

This chain joins TRBV6-5 and TRBJ1-5; D unresolved. CDR3 length: 16 residues. Germline CDR1 and CDR2: MNHEY and SVGAGI. V shed 2 bases and J shed 7 bases, with 18 bases lying between them. CDR3 sequence: CASSYGPPDSAQPQHF. The CDR3 region has the DNA TGTGCCAGCAGTTACGGGCCCCCCGATTCGGCCCAGCCCCAGCATTTT.

The chain employs TRBV11-2 and TRBJ2-7; 8 bases are a match to TRBD1. CDR1 and CDR2 from the germline V gene are SGHAT and FQNNGV. V shed 1 base, J shed 4 bases, and the junction held 9 bases outside the gene matches. This CDR3 is 16 amino acids long. DNA of the CDR3: TGTGCCAGCAGCTTAGGCCCCCGGACAGGGCCATACGAGCAGTACTTC. It encodes CASSLGPRTGPYEQYF.

This clone was counted a single time. The chain is built from TRBV3-1 (or the pseudogene TRBV3-2) and TRBJ2-5; D remains ambiguous. Trimming stripped 3 bases from V and 3 bases from J, with 8 bases between. Germline lookup yields CDR1 LGHDT and CDR2 YNNKEL (reference sequence). The CDR3 length is 13 residues. CDR3 in amino acids: CASSHRVKETQYF. DNA of the CDR3: TGTGCCAGCAGCCATCGGGTAAAAGAGACCCAGTACTTC.

This clone has just a few counts. The chain joins TRBV2 to TRBJ1-1; no definite D call. CDR3 length: 15 residues. Trimming cost V 7 bases and J 4 bases, with 19 bases left between them. CDR1 SNHLY and CDR2 FYNNEI come from the germline V gene. This CDR3 reads CASTGLEGPGTEAFF. CDR3 coding DNA: TGTGCCAGCACTGGGCTGGAGGGCCCGGGCACTGAAGCTTTCTTT.

This sequence joins TRBV7-7 and TRBJ2-7; 7 nucleotides agree with TRBD1. V lost 5 bases and J lost 5; bases outside the gene matches: 9. The CDR3 is made up of 14 amino acids. Germline V gene sequence: CDR1 SSHAT, CDR2 FNYEAQ (reference sequence). Here the CDR3 DNA reads TGTGCCAGCAGCCCCCAGACAGGGTCGCACGAGCAGTACTTC. Residues: CASSPQTGSHEQYF.

This sequence joins TRBV15 and TRBJ1-1; D unresolved. CDR1 and CDR2 (germline): LNHNV, YYDKDF (reference sequence). Trimming took off 0 bases at V and 11 bases at J, with 10 bases between the two ends. The CDR3 length is 12 residues. In DNA, the CDR3 is TGTGCCACCAGCAGAGATGCGTCTTTGGCTTTCTTT. The encoded protein is CATSRDASLAFF.

The chain carries TRBV6-6 and TRBJ1-2; 7 positions match TRBD1. The CDR3 has 16 amino acids. Germline CDR1 reads MNHNY; CDR2 reads SVGAGI (reference sequence). The V and J ends lost 4 bases and 6 bases, in that order; junction bases with no gene match: 14. The CDR3 DNA reads as TGTGCCAGCAGTTGGCCTATGACAGGGCCAAATCATGGCTACACCTTC. Translating gives CASSWPMTGPNHGYTF.

V and J are TRBV23-1 and TRBJ2-7; 8 bases align to TRBD1. TRBV23-1 is noted as an ORF with a role that remains uncertain. There are 14 residues in the CDR3. V lost 8 bases and J lost 3; bases outside the gene matches: 9. DNA for the CDR3: TGCGCCAGCGGGCATGACAGGGGAGACTACGAGCAGTACTTC. Translating gives CASGHDRGDYEQYF.

V and J are TRBV7-8 and TRBJ2-5, with 8 bases identical to TRBD1. The CDR3 runs 14 residues. Germline CDR1 reads SGHVS; CDR2 reads FQNEAQ. Trimming at V came to 10 bases and at J to 0 bases, leaving 7 bases not matched to a gene. This chain's CDR3 is CAIENRGNQETQYF. The CDR3 DNA follows: TGTGCCATCGAGAACAGGGGGAACCAAGAGACCCAGTACTTC.

J is TRBJ2-6 and V is TRBV5-4; D gene uncertain. The ends were cut back, 0 bases at V and 0 bases at J, with 4 bases in the middle. The germline V gene has CDR1 SGHNT and CDR2 YYREEE (reference sequence). The CDR3 covers 15 residues. The CDR3 reads CASSLAVSGANVLTF. In nucleotides, the CDR3 is TGTGCCAGCAGCTTGGCGGTCTCTGGGGCCAACGTCCTGACTTTC. Drawing the rest from reference TRBV5-4 and TRBJ2-6, the complete variable domain is ETGVTQSPTHLIKTRGQQVTLRCSSQSGHNTVSWYQQALGQGPQFIFQYYREEENGRGNFPPRFSGLQFPNYSSELNVNALELDDSALYLCASSLAVSGANVLTFGAGSRLTVL.

The rearrangement links TRBV27 to TRBJ2-3; no clear D gene. The germline V gene has CDR1 MNHEY and CDR2 SMNVEV (reference sequence). The CDR3 totals 14 residues. V was shortened by 5 bases and J by 1 base, with 10 bases between the two germline ends. The CDR3 bases are TGTGCCAGCAGTATACCAGGCGGCACAGATACGCAGTATTTT. Translation gives CASSIPGGTDTQYF.

The chain links TRBV25-1 to TRBJ2-7; 7 bases map to TRBD1. CDR1 MGHDK and CDR2 SYGVNS come from the germline V gene. After removal of 1 base from V and 2 bases from J, the junction contained 8 bases not matched to a gene. The CDR3 runs to 16 residues. In DNA, the CDR3 is TGTGCCAGCAGTGAATCTAGACAGGGACCCACCTACGAGCAGTACTTC. Protein product: CASSESRQGPTYEQYF.

The chain combines TRBV3-1 (or the pseudogene TRBV3-2) with TRBJ1-1; D unclear. The CDR3 has 16 amino acids. V dropped 0 bases and J dropped 0 bases, with 11 bases sitting between them. Germline V lookup: CDR1 LGHDT, CDR2 YNNKEL (reference sequence). The CDR3 protein is CASSQDSAVMNTEAFF. CDR3 DNA sequence: TGTGCCAGCAGCCAAGATAGCGCAGTTATGAACACTGAAGCTTTCTTT.

A note on this clone: A read error may account for a junction end that differs from germline. This chain connects TRBV7-2 to TRBJ1-3; no clear D. The V gene's germline CDR1 is SGHTA and CDR2 FQGNSA. The CDR3 has 15 amino acids. Here the CDR3 reads CASRLGGYSGNTIYF. DNA for the CDR3: TGTGCCAGCAGATTAGGAGGCTACTCTGGAAACACCATATATTTT.

The rearrangement uses TRBV5-6 and TRBJ2-5; 8 bases agree with TRBD2. The V gene's germline CDR1 is SGHDT and CDR2 YYEEEE. The CDR3 is made up of 15 amino acids. Unmatched junction bases numbered 10, after V lost 4 bases and J lost 5 bases. The CDR3 reads CASSPRVAGRETQYF. The CDR3 DNA is TGTGCCAGCAGCCCGAGGGTAGCGGGACGGGAGACCCAGTACTTC.

The chain couples TRBV18 to TRBJ2-7, with 9 bases fitting TRBD1. The CDR3 contains 14 residues. CDR1 KGHSH and CDR2 LQKENI come from the germline V gene. J was trimmed by 4 bases and V by 2 bases; bases with no gene match: 3. The CDR3 is CASSPATGGYEQYF. For the CDR3, the DNA is TGTGCCAGCTCACCAGCGACAGGGGGTTACGAGCAGTACTTC.

This clone showed up just once. This chain connects TRBV6-5 to TRBJ1-6, with D tentatively TRBD1 (6 bases). Germline values: CDR1 MNHEY, CDR2 SVGAGI. Trimming took off 7 bases at V and 4 bases at J, with 14 bases between the two ends. CDR3 length: 15 amino acids. CDR3 sequence: CASNTGTLYNSPLHF. CDR3 sequence (DNA): TGTGCCAGCAACACCGGGACACTTTATAATTCACCCCTCCACTTT.

This clone has a single count. V gene TRBV6-5 combines with J gene TRBJ2-1; 7 nucleotides line up with TRBD2. The CDR3 runs 12 residues. J gave up 10 bases and V 6 bases, and 6 bases lay outside the gene matches. The germline V gene encodes CDR1 MNHEY and CDR2 SVGAGI. The CDR3 DNA follows: TGTGCCAGCAGACGACAGCGGGGAGAGCAGTTCTTC. Protein product: CASRRQRGEQFF.

The J gene is TRBJ2-6, the V gene TRBV5-4; TRBD1 matches at 7 bases. The V gene end was trimmed by 2 bases and the J gene end by 1 base; junction bases not matched to a gene: 9. The germline V gene encodes CDR1 SGHNT and CDR2 YYREEE (reference sequence). This CDR3 has 18 residues. In DNA form, the CDR3 reads TGTGCCAGCAGCTTAGTGAGGGGGCGTCGATCTGGGGCCAACGTCCTGACTTTC. It yields the protein CASSLVRGRRSGANVLTF. The variable domain in full, with the rest retrieved from reference TRBV5-4 and TRBJ2-6, is ETGVTQSPTHLIKTRGQQVTLRCSSQSGHNTVSWYQQALGQGPQFIFQYYREEENGRGNFPPRFSGLQFPNYSSELNVNALELDDSALYLCASSLVRGRRSGANVLTFGAGSRLTVL.

The chain employs TRBV7-9 and TRBJ2-7; maybe TRBD1 (5 bases). This CDR3 region has 13 residues. Trimming removed 2 bases at V and 5 bases at J, with 10 bases between. Germline-derived CDR1 and CDR2 are SEHNR and FQNEAQ (reference sequence). The CDR3 loop reads CASSLQGINEQYF. The CDR3, as DNA: TGTGCCAGCAGCTTACAGGGTATCAACGAGCAGTACTTC.

The chain has TRBV28 and TRBJ1-5; possibly TRBD1 for D (6 bases). Germline loops: CDR1 MDHEN, CDR2 SYDVKM. Trimming pared 1 base from V and 1 base from J, leaving 11 bases between. CDR3 length equals 16 residues. The DNA of the CDR3 is TGTGCCAGCAGTTTATACCCAGGGGTGAGCAATCAGCCCCAGCATTTT. Its translation: CASSLYPGVSNQPQHF.

This clone is a singleton in its sample. The rearrangement joins TRBV27 to TRBJ1-6, with no clear D. CDR1 and CDR2 from the germline V gene are MNHEY and SMNVEV (reference sequence). This CDR3 comprises 14 residues. V gave up 7 bases and J gave up 3 bases, with 10 bases separating them. The CDR3 here is CASKAGNYNSPLHF. CDR3 DNA: TGTGCCAGCAAAGCGGGGAACTATAATTCACCCCTCCACTTT.